This passage covers 18 T cell receptor beta chains from one sample sequenced in a study of blood T cells in healthy people across ages (dated by TCRdb to 2014 to 2015). The library relied on 5' RACE. A second about 6 to 11 cycle PCR used a sample-barcoded 5' primer and a J-beta primer mix. The public reads were quality trimmed at Q25 with fastp and then assembled into clones with MiXCR by TCRdb, keeping productive beta chains. Each CDR3 protein appears once, grouped with its most common genes and DNA. Within this sample are roughly 1.9 million distinct CDR3 sequences, with about two fifths of them counted one time only. Around 23% of the sample comes from the top ten. The sample taken for sequencing was blood. The receptors were sampled from a human donor in good health.

The chain couples TRBV24-1 to TRBJ1-2; D is unclear. The CDR3 is 17 residues long. Germline CDR1 reads KGHDR; CDR2 reads SFDVKD. The ends were cut back, 2 bases at V and 6 bases at J, with 21 bases in the middle. CDR3 region: CATSDYTGGDNGDGYTF. The DNA of the CDR3 is TGTGCCACCAGTGATTACACGGGAGGAGATAACGGGGATGGCTACACCTTC.

This chain links TRBV3-1 with TRBJ1-2; D remains unclear. CDR1 LGHDT and CDR2 YNNKEL come from the germline V gene (reference sequence). Deletions cut 2 bases from V and 2 bases from J, with 15 bases between. The CDR3 runs to 16 residues. CDR3 in amino acids: CASSQLQLSSNYGYTF. CDR3 sequence (DNA): TGTGCCAGCAGCCAATTACAGCTGTCATCGAACTATGGCTACACCTTC. Supplemented by reference TRBV3-1 and TRBJ1-2, the full variable domain reads DTAVSQTPKYLVTQMGNDKSIKCEQNLGHDTMYWYKQDSKKFLKIMFSYNNKELIINETVPNRFSPKSPDKAHLNLHINSLELGDSAVYFCASSQLQLSSNYGYTFGSGTRLTVV.

The chain links TRBV20-1 to TRBJ2-1, with D possibly being TRBD1 or TRBD2 (5 bases each). V was shortened by 1 base and J by 14 bases, with 18 bases between the two germline ends. Germline V lookup: CDR1 DFQATT, CDR2 SNEGSKA (reference sequence). The CDR3 totals 13 residues. CDR3 nucleotide sequence: TGCAGTGCTAGAGGAGGCTCGGGGCCGTTAAAGTTCTTC. Translated: CSARGGSGPLKFF.

This clonotype was recorded a few times. The chain couples TRBV7-2 to TRBJ2-5, with 7 bases matching TRBD2. The end of the DNA aligns better with TRBJ2-7, so the J call may be wrong. CDR1 is SGHTA and CDR2 is FQGNSA in the germline V gene. This CDR3 region has 15 residues. The CDR3 DNA follows: TGTGCCAGCAGCCACTCGAGCGGGGTCAGCTACGAGCAGTACTTC. This gives the protein CASSHSSGVSYEQYF.

This clonotype has more than one count but fewer than ten. The chain has TRBV28 and TRBJ1-1; D is unclear. The ends were cut back, 5 bases at V and 10 bases at J, with 11 bases in the middle. This CDR3 has 11 amino acids. Germline CDR1 MDHEN, CDR2 SYDVKM. This CDR3 is CASSPGGSAFF. In nucleotides, the CDR3 is TGTGCCAGCAGTCCGGGTGGATCAGCTTTCTTT.

A word on this clonotype: The junction shows a germline mismatch at one end, possibly a read error. The J gene is TRBJ1-3, the V gene TRBV7-2; 7 bases are a match to TRBD1. CDR3 length: 15 amino acids. Germline assignment: CDR1 SGHTA and CDR2 FQGNSA. The CDR3 nucleotides are TGTGCCAGCACCTCAAGACAGGGCTCTGGAAACACCACATATTTT. It encodes CASTSRQGSGNTTYF. Complete variable domain (other parts from reference TRBV7-2 and TRBJ1-3): GAGVSQSPSNKVTEKGKDVELRCDPISGHTALYWYRQSLGQGLEFLIYFQGNSAPDKSGLPSDRFSAERTGGSVSTLTIQRTQQEDSAVYLCASTSRQGSGNTTYFGEGSWLTVV.

The gene calls are TRBV7-2 and TRBJ1-1; D uncertain. This CDR3 has 13 residues. V shed 5 bases and J shed 7 bases, with 14 bases lying between them. From germline, CDR1 is SGHTA and CDR2 FQGNSA. The CDR3, as DNA: TGTGCCAGCAGCCTGACCGAACACCTTGAAGCTTTCTTT. It is translated as CASSLTEHLEAFF.

This rearrangement joins TRBV7-3 to TRBJ2-5; possibly TRBD2 for D (6 bases). Trimming pared 2 bases from V and 9 bases from J, leaving 25 bases between. The CDR3 is 17 amino acids. The V gene's germline CDR1 is SGHTA and CDR2 FQGTGA. This chain's CDR3 is CASSLAPRGIPRVAQYF. Here the CDR3 DNA reads TGTGCCAGCAGCTTAGCCCCCCGGGGGATACCAAGAGTGGCCCAGTACTTC.

This chain connects TRBV5-6 to TRBJ2-3; 14 positions agree with TRBD2. Germline V gives CDR1 SGHDT, CDR2 YYEEEE. J was trimmed by 5 bases and V by 3 bases; bases with no gene match: 5. CDR3 length equals 16 residues. The CDR3 protein is CASSSGLAGVEDTQYF. The DNA for the CDR3 is TGTGCCAGCAGCTCGGGACTAGCGGGGGTTGAAGATACGCAGTATTTT.

This chain links TRBV5-1 with TRBJ2-5; D is possibly TRBD1 or TRBD2 (6 bases each). This CDR3 is 14 amino acids long. Germline V gene sequence: CDR1 SGHRS, CDR2 YFSETQ. V was shortened by 2 bases and J by 3 bases, with 11 bases between the two germline ends. This CDR3 is CASSLWRGKETQYF. The CDR3 DNA reads TGCGCCAGCAGCTTATGGAGGGGGAAAGAGACCCAGTACTTC.

The table lists this clonotype with a few counts. The chain carries TRBV7-2 and TRBJ1-1; no clear D gene. Germline V gene sequence: CDR1 SGHTA, CDR2 FQGNSA. This CDR3 comprises 12 residues. With 5 bases removed from V and 8 bases from J, the gap between germline ends came to 12 bases. Written as DNA, the CDR3 is TGTGCCAGCAGCCGGACTTTCGAAGAAGCTTTCTTT. It specifies CASSRTFEEAFF. Full variable domain (rest looked up from reference TRBV7-2 and TRBJ1-1): GAGVSQSPSNKVTEKGKDVELRCDPISGHTALYWYRQSLGQGLEFLIYFQGNSAPDKSGLPSDRFSAERTGGSVSTLTIQRTQQEDSAVYLCASSRTFEEAFFGQGTRLTVV.

Worth noting for this clonotype: One end of the junction varies from germline; a read error may be responsible. The rearrangement links TRBV7-2 to TRBJ2-5, with D tentatively TRBD1 or TRBD2 (5 bases each). Germline CDR1 reads SGHTA; CDR2 reads FQGNSA. This CDR3 has 16 amino acids. DNA of the CDR3: TGTGCCGGCAGCCGAGCCTCCGGGGCGGGCAGGGAGACCCAGTACTTC. As protein: CAGSRASGAGRETQYF.

V usage is TRBV12-3 or TRBV12-4 and J usage is TRBJ2-7; D is unclear. Trimming left V 4 bases short and J 0 bases short, with 10 bases between. This CDR3 has 14 residues. The CDR3 nucleotides are TGTGCCAGCAGTTCATCCTTGAGCTCCTACGAGCAGTACTTC. Translated, it gives CASSSSLSSYEQYF.

At least ten counts were recorded for this clonotype. The CDR3 protein is CASSLAGRDIQYF. CDR3 nucleotide sequence: TGTGCCAGCAGTTTAGCAGGGCGGGACATTCAGTACTTC. This chain links TRBV28 with TRBJ2-4, with D possibly called TRBD1 or TRBD2 (5 bases each). Germline CDR1 and CDR2: MDHEN and SYDVKM. The CDR3 runs to 13 residues. Between the trimmed V and J ends, which lost 2 bases and 8 bases, there was a span of 10 bases.

V usage is TRBV7-2 and J usage is TRBJ1-1; TRBD1 agrees at 8 bases. Germline V gene lookup returns CDR1 SGHTA and CDR2 FQGNSA. This CDR3 comprises 15 residues. With V trimmed by 5 bases and J by 3 bases, 8 bases remained unmatched. CDR3 nucleotides: TGTGCCAGCAGCCCGAGGGACAGGCCTTACACTGAAGCTTTCTTT. Its translation: CASSPRDRPYTEAFF. Filled out from reference TRBV7-2 and TRBJ1-1, the complete variable domain reads GAGVSQSPSNKVTEKGKDVELRCDPISGHTALYWYRQSLGQGLEFLIYFQGNSAPDKSGLPSDRFSAERTGGSVSTLTIQRTQQEDSAVYLCASSPRDRPYTEAFFGQGTRLTVV.

This clonotype was seen only once. The rearrangement joins TRBV6-5 to TRBJ1-4; tentatively, D is TRBD1 (6 bases). The CDR3 spans 15 residues. V lost 0 bases and J lost 6, with 11 bases in between. Germline CDR1 and CDR2: MNHEY and SVGAGI. The CDR3 region is CASSYSGTKDEKLFF. CDR3 nucleotides: TGTGCCAGCAGTTACTCCGGGACAAAGGATGAAAAACTGTTTTTT.

This CDR3 reads CASSLGSRDNEQFF. DNA of the CDR3: TGTGCCAGCAGTTTAGGAAGCCGGGACAATGAGCAGTTCTTC. The gene calls are TRBV12-3 or TRBV12-4 and TRBJ2-1; no reliable D call. The CDR3 contains 14 residues. V lost 1 base, J lost 5 bases, and 9 bases lay in between.

The rearrangement uses TRBV12-3 or TRBV12-4 and TRBJ2-6; D remains unclear. CDR3 length: 18 amino acids. Trimming removed 7 bases at V and 2 bases at J, with 21 bases between. CDR3 nucleotides: TGTGCCAGCAACGGAGACACGCCCGTTGGCCCTGGGGCCAACGTCCTGACTTTC. It translates to CASNGDTPVGPGANVLTF.